This T cell receptor beta chain was recorded in a study of early T cells in non-severe SARS-CoV-2 infection. Study background: Sequencing used unsorted whole-blood bulk RNA, so chains lack pairing. Study-level findings and limits: VDJdb-based annotation leaned toward anti-spike CD8 responses and missed private and CD4 specificities.

cDNA molecules, individually, were tagged with unique molecular identifiers. TCRdb independently ran MiXCR on the 5' RACE reads; one entry per CDR3 protein. The sample records some 88,000 distinct CDR3 sequences, approximately 16% being singletons. Ten or more counts support this clonotype. Its antigen is as yet unknown. This clonotype was sampled from an adult who was a healthcare worker with PCR-confirmed SARS-CoV-2 infection or an uninfected control (not recorded which). Source: whole blood, taken at baseline.

CDR3 region: CAPGDNEQFF. Here the CDR3 DNA reads TGTGCTCCTGGAGACAATGAGCAGTTCTTC. The V gene is TRBV12-5, the J gene TRBJ2-1; no clear D. CDR3 length: 10 residues. Germline-derived CDR1 and CDR2 are LGHNT and FRNRAP. V gave up 11 bases and J gave up 5 bases, with 7 bases separating them.